What follows are 30 T cell receptor beta chains derived from one specimen sequenced in a study of T cells in Graves' hyperthyroidism and ophthalmopathy. Using RNA transcripts as the source, TCR beta CDR3 regions were amplified. The HTBI primer set was used in a first-round RT-PCR of the TCR CDR3. TCRdb itself ran the multiplex PCR reads through MiXCR, one entry per CDR3 protein. Of just under 750,000 distinct CDR3 sequences in the sample, around 40% were seen once. The specimen was blood. All receptors come from a middle-aged woman with Graves' hyperthyroidism.

This clonotype was detected only a few times. The chain has TRBV25-1 and TRBJ2-7, with D tentatively TRBD1 or TRBD2 (5 bases each). V lost 2 bases to trimming and J lost 2 bases, with 7 bases between them. The germline gives CDR1 MGHDK, CDR2 SYGVNS. The CDR3 covers 13 residues. The CDR3 loop is CASSEQGPYEQYF. The CDR3 DNA sequence: TGTGCCAGCAGTGAACAGGGACCCTACGAGCAGTACTTC.

This clonotype was recorded at least ten times. CDR3 in amino acids: CSARGSGSYGYTF. CDR3 DNA: TGCAGTGCTAGAGGTTCAGGGTCCTATGGCTACACCTTC. The chain joins TRBV20-1 to TRBJ1-2, with D possibly TRBD1 on 5 matching bases. This CDR3 contains 13 residues. Trimming stripped 1 base from V and 4 bases from J, with 10 bases between. The germline V gene encodes CDR1 DFQATT and CDR2 SNEGSKA (reference sequence).

This clonotype was recorded at least ten times. The gene calls are TRBV9 and TRBJ2-7; no clear D. Germline V gives CDR1 SGDLS, CDR2 YYNGEE. V was cut by 3 bases and J by 6 bases, with 13 bases left in between. The CDR3 is 13 residues long. The CDR3, as DNA: TGTGCCAGCAGCGAGTTCGGTCGTGGCGAGCAGTACTTC. It encodes CASSEFGRGEQYF.

The chain couples TRBV29-1 to TRBJ1-4, with 8 bases that match TRBD1. The germline gives CDR1 SQVTM, CDR2 ANQGSEA. The J segment lost 5 bases and the V segment lost 7 bases, leaving 12 bases of the junction unmatched. The CDR3 has 15 residues. The CDR3 nucleotides are TGCAGCGCCGGGACAGGCTCTAGGGGCAATGAAAAACTGTTTTTT. Translation gives CSAGTGSRGNEKLFF.

This clonotype occurred a few times. This chain links TRBV7-2 with TRBJ2-2; tentatively, D is TRBD2 (5 bases). The CDR3 consists of 16 residues. V was cut by 5 bases and J by 4 bases, with 17 bases left in between. Germline CDR1 reads SGHTA; CDR2 reads FQGNSA. CDR3 amino acids: CASSPNEGEVTGELFF. DNA for the CDR3: TGTGCCAGCAGCCCGAACGAGGGTGAAGTCACCGGGGAGCTGTTTTTT.

The V call is TRBV6-5, the J call TRBJ1-2; maybe TRBD1 (6 bases). The germline V gene has CDR1 MNHEY and CDR2 SVGAGI. This CDR3 comprises 14 residues. The V and J ends lost 2 bases and 7 bases respectively, with 14 bases between them. CDR3 DNA: TGTGCCAGCAGTTACGGGGGCGGGGAACGTGGCTACACCTTC. Protein sequence: CASSYGGGERGYTF.

Comment on this clonotype: One end of the junction fails to match germline, which may point to a read error. The chain recombines TRBV2 with TRBJ1-6, with D hard to call. CDR1 SNHLY and CDR2 FYNNEI come from the germline V gene. The CDR3 runs to 10 residues. Here the CDR3 reads CASGVERVLF. CDR3 DNA: TGTGCCAGCGGTGTCGAACGGGTACTGTTT.

This clonotype came up many times. This rearrangement joins TRBV20-1 to TRBJ1-2; D is possibly TRBD1 (5 bases). CDR1 DFQATT and CDR2 SNEGSKA come from the germline V gene (reference sequence). V dropped 6 bases and J dropped 7 bases, with 15 bases sitting between them. This CDR3 has 12 amino acids. The CDR3 sequence is CSALEGPGGYTF. Here the CDR3 DNA reads TGCAGTGCCCTGGAGGGGCCGGGTGGCTACACCTTC.

Many counts were recorded for this clonotype. The chain links TRBV12-3 or TRBV12-4 to TRBJ1-2; 9 nucleotides agree with TRBD1. V shed 7 bases and J 1 base; nucleotides not matched to a gene: 4. This CDR3 contains 14 residues. CDR3 in amino acids: CASTPTGGNYGYTF. CDR3 nucleotide sequence: TGTGCCAGCACCCCGACAGGGGGTAACTATGGCTACACCTTC.

This clonotype has more than one count but fewer than ten. The rearrangement links TRBV13 to TRBJ1-1, with no clear D. This CDR3 spans 14 amino acids. V shed 5 bases and J shed 3 bases, with 13 bases lying between them. Germline CDR1 is PRHDT and CDR2 is FYEKMQ (reference sequence). CDR3 amino acids: CASSPGLFDTEAFF. The CDR3 DNA is TGTGCCAGCAGCCCCGGACTTTTTGACACTGAAGCTTTCTTT.

This clonotype was detected only a few times. V and J are TRBV5-1 and TRBJ2-6, with TRBD1 matching over 10 bases. Germline trimming cut 3 bases from V and 2 bases from J; bases unmatched to any gene: 8. The CDR3 covers 18 residues. From germline, CDR1 is SGHRS and CDR2 YFSETQ. The CDR3 spells CASSSDRGWTPGANVLTF. DNA for the CDR3: TGCGCCAGCAGCTCGGACAGGGGGTGGACCCCTGGGGCCAACGTCCTGACTTTC.

To note about this clonotype: One end of the junction fails to match germline, which may point to a read error. The chain has TRBV7-9 and TRBJ1-2, with D tentatively TRBD1 (6 bases). The CDR3 sequence is 12 residues long. The germline V gene has CDR1 SEHNR and CDR2 FQNEAQ (reference sequence). CDR3 nucleotides: TGTGCCAGCAGCTCGGACAGCTATGACTACACCTTC. Protein product: CASSSDSYDYTF. Supplemented by reference TRBV7-9 and TRBJ1-2, the full variable domain reads DTGVSQNPRHKITKRGQNVTFRCDPISEHNRLYWYRQTLGQGPEFLTYFQNEAQLEKSRLLSDRFSAERPKGSFSTLEIQRTEQGDSAMYLCASSSDSYDYTFGSGTRLTVV.

The CDR3 sequence: CASTGTGGNIQYF. The CDR3 coding sequence is TGTGCCAGCACTGGGACGGGTGGAAACATTCAGTACTTC. The chain employs TRBV11-1 and TRBJ2-7; D tentatively reads TRBD1 or TRBD2 (5 bases each). The end of the DNA aligns better with TRBJ2-4, so the J call may be wrong. CDR3 size: 13 residues. The germline V gene encodes CDR1 SGHAT and CDR2 FQDESV (reference sequence).

V usage is TRBV19 and J usage is TRBJ2-5, with D possibly being TRBD2 (6 bases). Trimming took off 4 bases at V and 5 bases at J, with 17 bases between the two ends. Germline CDR1 LNHDA, CDR2 SQIVND (reference sequence). The CDR3 loop spans 15 amino acids. CDR3 coding DNA: TGTGCCAGTAGTACAGACGGGACTCCGTCCGAGACCCAGTACTTC. It encodes CASSTDGTPSETQYF.

The chain joins TRBV5-1 to TRBJ2-7, with TRBD2 as a possible D gene (5 bases). The V gene's germline CDR1 is SGHRS and CDR2 YFSETQ. This CDR3 is 14 amino acids long. Trimming shortened V by 1 base and J by 2 bases, and 10 bases separated the two germline ends. The CDR3 DNA sequence: TGCGCCAGCAGCTTGTCGGGGTTAGCCTACGAGCAGTACTTC. Protein sequence: CASSLSGLAYEQYF.

This clonotype has more than one count but fewer than ten. The chain employs TRBV4-1 and TRBJ2-7, with D perhaps being TRBD1 or TRBD2 (5 bases each). V lost 3 bases to trimming and J lost 3 bases, with 18 bases between them. Germline V gene data show CDR1 as MGHRA and CDR2 as YSYEKL. This CDR3 contains 16 residues. CDR3 nucleotide sequence: TGCGCCAGCAGCCAGCCTCTTACGGGACGGAGCTACGAGCAGTACTTC. Translated: CASSQPLTGRSYEQYF.

A single count supports this clonotype. Since a much larger clone is just one base distant, this may be a read error. This chain links TRBV10-3 with TRBJ1-5; D is unresolved. Looked up from germline, CDR1 is ENHRY and CDR2 is SYGVKD. The CDR3 is made up of 16 amino acids. The chain's CDR3 is CVITAPRCLWDQPQHF. The CDR3 region has the DNA TGTGTCATCACAGCACCCCGGTGTCTATGGGATCAGCCCCAGCATTTT.

This clonotype was counted many times. For the CDR3, the DNA is TGCAGTGCTAGAGATACCCTGACCTCCTCTGGAAACACCATATATTTT. Its translation: CSARDTLTSSGNTIYF. The chain recombines TRBV20-1 with TRBJ1-3; D not certain. Germline V gene sequence: CDR1 DFQATT, CDR2 SNEGSKA (reference sequence). V was cut by 0 bases and J by 0 bases, with 12 bases left in between. The CDR3 runs 16 residues.

The genes are TRBV7-9 and TRBJ1-4; a possible D gene is TRBD1 (6 bases). V lost 5 bases and J 5 bases, leaving 12 bases between the germline ends. The CDR3 runs to 14 residues. Looked up from germline, CDR1 is SEHNR and CDR2 is FQNEAQ (reference sequence). CDR3 bases: TGTGCCAGCAGCCCCGGGGACACCAATGAAAAACTGTTTTTT. This gives the protein CASSPGDTNEKLFF.

The chain is built from TRBV29-1 and TRBJ2-7; 8 bases are shared with TRBD1. The length of the CDR3 is 12 residues. CDR1 SQVTM and CDR2 ANQGSEA come from the germline V gene. Trimming removed 8 bases from V and 2 bases from J; junction bases left unmatched: 5. The CDR3 loop is CSFGQGAYEQYF. In nucleotides, the CDR3 is TGCAGCTTCGGACAGGGAGCCTACGAGCAGTACTTC.

The chain carries TRBV10-3 and TRBJ2-7, with 10 nucleotides matching TRBD1. The CDR3 extends over 13 amino acids. Germline-derived CDR1 and CDR2 are ENHRY and SYGVKD. After removal of 11 bases from V and 3 bases from J, the junction contained 7 bases not matched to a gene. The CDR3 spells CASGTGDYYEQYF. As DNA, the CDR3 is TGTGCCTCCGGGACAGGGGACTACTACGAGCAGTACTTC.

The rearrangement joins TRBV4-3 to TRBJ1-1, with D tentatively TRBD1 (5 bases). The CDR3 sequence is 16 residues long. Germline CDR1 is LGHNA and CDR2 is YSLEER. The V and J ends lost 0 bases and 3 bases respectively, with 14 bases between them. CDR3 DNA: TGCGCCAGCAGCCAAGATAGGGTCGGGGGGTACACTGAAGCTTTCTTT. Translation: CASSQDRVGGYTEAFF.

The gene calls are TRBV6-6 and TRBJ1-5, with D maybe TRBD1 (5 bases). The germline V gene has CDR1 MNHNY and CDR2 SVGAGI (reference sequence). CDR3 size: 13 residues. Trimming cost V 2 bases and J 6 bases, with 8 bases left between them. The CDR3 reads CASSYERGQPQHF. The CDR3 DNA reads TGTGCCAGCAGTTACGAGAGGGGTCAGCCCCAGCATTTT.

This clonotype was observed a few times. J is TRBJ1-5 and V is TRBV7-2; 8 nucleotides align to TRBD1. J gave up 5 bases and V 4 bases, and 4 bases lay outside the gene matches. The CDR3 has 14 amino acids. CDR1 is SGHTA and CDR2 is FQGNSA in the germline V gene. The CDR3 bases are TGTGCCAGCAGCTACCAGACAGGGGATCAGCCCCAGCATTTT. This gives the protein CASSYQTGDQPQHF.

The chain recombines TRBV24-1 with TRBJ1-4; D is undetermined. With 5 bases removed from V and 2 bases from J, the gap between germline ends came to 5 bases. This CDR3 contains 13 residues. Per germline, CDR1 KGHDR and CDR2 SFDVKD. In DNA, the CDR3 is TGTGCCACCAGTGCAGGCACTAATGAAAAACTGTTTTTT. It yields the protein CATSAGTNEKLFF.

This chain links TRBV7-2 with TRBJ2-5; D tentatively fits TRBD1 or TRBD2 (5 bases each). CDR3 size: 13 residues. Germline CDR1 is SGHTA and CDR2 is FQGNSA. V lost 7 bases, J lost 5 bases, and 14 bases lay in between. The CDR3 coding sequence is TGTGCCAGCACCCGAGGGGAAGGCGAGACCCAGTACTTC. Translating gives CASTRGEGETQYF.

V and J are TRBV10-3 and TRBJ2-2; 7 bases agree with TRBD1. CDR1 ENHRY and CDR2 SYGVKD come from the germline V gene. CDR3 length: 15 residues. V shed 6 bases, J shed 2 bases, and the junction held 6 bases outside the gene matches. The CDR3, as DNA: TGTGCCATCAGCCCCGGGACAGATAACACCGGGGAGCTGTTTTTT. Translation: CAISPGTDNTGELFF.

In DNA, the CDR3 is TGTGCCAGCAGCCCGCAAACTAGTCAGGCAGATACGCAGTATTTT. It specifies CASSPQTSQADTQYF. This sequence joins TRBV5-5 and TRBJ2-3, with D possibly being TRBD2 (5 bases). The CDR3 covers 15 residues. CDR1 SGHKS and CDR2 YYEKEE come from the germline V gene (reference sequence). V lost 4 bases, J lost 4 bases, and 16 bases lay in between.

In this sample, this clonotype turned up many times. In DNA form, the CDR3 reads TGTGCCAGCAGCTTAGAGAGTGGGAGTTCCCCCCACTACGAGCAGTACTTC. It specifies CASSLESGSSPHYEQYF. The chain is built from TRBV7-2 and TRBJ2-7; D perhaps matches TRBD2 (5 bases). CDR3 length: 17 residues. Germline V gene sequence: CDR1 SGHTA, CDR2 FQGNSA. Between the trimmed V and J ends, which lost 1 base and 3 bases, there was a span of 19 bases.

In this sample, this clonotype turned up many times. The chain employs TRBV2 and TRBJ1-5, with D tentatively TRBD1 (5 bases). Germline CDR1 reads SNHLY; CDR2 reads FYNNEI. V lost 8 bases and J 0 bases, leaving 8 bases between the germline ends. The CDR3 consists of 13 residues. The CDR3 loop is CASGRASNQPQHF. Here the CDR3 DNA reads TGTGCCAGCGGCAGGGCTAGCAATCAGCCCCAGCATTTT.